This passage covers 19 T cell receptor beta chains from one sample sequenced in a study of T cells in Graves' hyperthyroidism and ophthalmopathy. Regions amplified from RNA transcripts were the TCR beta CDR3 regions. A first-round RT-PCR of the TCR CDR3 used the HTBI primer set. TCRdb re-called the multiplex PCR reads with MiXCR, one entry per CDR3 protein. There are 500,000 to 600,000 distinct CDR3 sequences in the sample; roughly 21% occur only once, and 45% to 50% lies in the top ten. Specimen: blood. The source is a middle-aged man with Graves' ophthalmopathy.

This clonotype was observed many times. V gene TRBV5-5 combines with J gene TRBJ2-2; the match to TRBD2 covers 10 bases. Germline V gene data show CDR1 as SGHKS and CDR2 as YYEKEE (reference sequence). The CDR3 length is 16 residues. V lost 2 bases, J lost 7 bases, and 8 bases stayed unmatched. In nucleotides, the CDR3 is TGTGCCAGCAGCTTTATGAGCGGGAGGGTCGACGGGGAGCTGTTTTTT. Its protein product is CASSFMSGRVDGELFF.

As concerns this clonotype: A much larger clone lies a single base off, so this may be a read error. J is TRBJ2-6 and V is TRBV12-3 or TRBV12-4; D is perhaps TRBD2 (6 bases). The CDR3 has 14 amino acids. V was cut by 11 bases and J by 2 bases, with 13 bases left in between. This CDR3 reads CAGTPGAGANVLTF. Written as DNA, the CDR3 is TGTGCCGGCACTCCGGGGGCTGGGGCCAACGTCCTGACTTTC.

This clonotype was seen at least ten times. The chain uses TRBV9 and TRBJ2-5; 9 bases agree with TRBD2. Germline values: CDR1 SGDLS, CDR2 YYNGEE. CDR3 length equals 16 residues. V dropped 0 bases and J dropped 5; count of bases not matched to a gene: 8. The CDR3 DNA reads TGTGCCAGCAGCGTAGGGGGTAGCGGGAGTATGGAGACCCAGTACTTC. It encodes CASSVGGSGSMETQYF.

The chain joins TRBV7-9 to TRBJ2-1; 8 bases match TRBD2. This CDR3 is built from 16 residues. CDR1 is SEHNR and CDR2 is FQNEAQ in the germline V gene (reference sequence). J gave up 4 bases and V 5 bases, and 10 bases lay outside the gene matches. CDR3: CASSPEQRGTYNEQFF. The CDR3 DNA follows: TGTGCCAGCAGCCCAGAACAGCGGGGGACTTACAATGAGCAGTTCTTC.

This chain uses TRBV5-1 with TRBJ2-3, with 7 bases aligning to TRBD2. The germline V gene has CDR1 SGHRS and CDR2 YFSETQ. The CDR3 totals 14 residues. V was pared by 4 bases and J by 6 bases, with 8 bases of the junction left unmatched. DNA for the CDR3: TGCGCCAGCAGCCCCAGGGACTACCGGGATACGCAGTATTTT. It yields the protein CASSPRDYRDTQYF.

On this clonotype itself: This could be a read error, since a much larger clone is one nucleotide away. CDR3 protein: CASSSAPSSGGVSYEQYF. DNA of the CDR3: TGCGCCAGCAGCTCGGCCCCCTCTAGCGGGGGCGTTTCCTACGAGCAGTACTTC. The chain joins TRBV5-1 to TRBJ2-7, with 10 bases identical to TRBD2. CDR3 size: 18 residues. The ends lost 3 bases at V and 1 base at J; junction bases unmatched: 13. Germline CDR1 and CDR2: SGHRS and YFSETQ.

This clonotype was seen repeatedly, ten times or more. This sequence joins TRBV4-2 and TRBJ2-3; TRBD2 agrees at 13 bases. The germline CDR1 and CDR2 sequences are LGHNA and YNFKEQ. The CDR3 is 17 amino acids. The ends lost 0 bases at V and 2 bases at J; junction bases unmatched: 2. The CDR3 bases are TGTGCCAGCAGCCAAGAAGGGACTAGCGGGAACACAGATACGCAGTATTTT. Translated, it gives CASSQEGTSGNTDTQYF.

The rearrangement uses TRBV20-1 and TRBJ1-5; weak D call: TRBD1 (6 bases). The CDR3 has 15 residues. Per the germline V gene, CDR1 is DFQATT and CDR2 is SNEGSKA (reference sequence). The V gene lost 2 bases and the J gene lost 3 bases, with 14 bases spanning the gap. The CDR3 DNA is TGCAGTGCTAGAATTAGCAGGGGACACAATCAGCCCCAGCATTTT. Protein product: CSARISRGHNQPQHF.

This clonotype was detected a few times. V gene TRBV10-3 combines with J gene TRBJ1-6, with 8 bases lining up with TRBD1. The CDR3 spans 14 residues. Germline CDR1 ENHRY, CDR2 SYGVKD. V gave up 6 bases and J gave up 9 bases; unmatched junction bases: 7. CDR3 in DNA: TGTGCCATCAGCCCCGGACAGGGTGGTTCACCCCTCCACTTT. It encodes CAISPGQGGSPLHF.

This sequence joins TRBV5-1 and TRBJ2-2; TRBD1 matches 9 bases. The V segment lost 4 bases and the J segment 7 bases; nucleotides outside the gene matches: 14. Germline V gives CDR1 SGHRS, CDR2 YFSETQ. The CDR3 has 17 amino acids. The CDR3 DNA reads as TGCGCCAGCAGCAGAATGATGACAGGGGGTTCACGCGGGGAGCTGTTTTTT. It is translated as CASSRMMTGGSRGELFF.

Details on this clonotype: A clone one base away is much larger, so this may be a read error. The CDR3 nucleotides read TGTGCCAGCAGCTCCCCCCCACGAGGGAAGACCCAGTACTTC. This gives the protein CASSSPPRGKTQYF. V is TRBV11-2 and J is TRBJ2-5; TRBD2 might be the D (5 bases). The length of the CDR3 is 14 residues. CDR1 SGHAT and CDR2 FQNNGV come from the germline V gene. V shed 4 bases and J shed 6 bases, with 15 bases lying between them. The full variable domain, rest sourced from reference TRBV11-2 and TRBJ2-5, is EAGVAQSPRYKIIEKRQSVAFWCNPISGHATLYWYQQILGQGPKLLIQFQNNGVVDDSQLPKDRFSAERLKGVDSTLKIQPAKLEDSAVYLCASSSPPRGKTQYFGPGTRLLVL.

This clonotype came up many times. The chain carries TRBV28 and TRBJ2-7, with D perhaps matching TRBD2 (5 bases). The CDR3 spans 14 residues. V was pared by 4 bases and J by 3 bases, with 13 bases between. Germline assignment: CDR1 MDHEN and CDR2 SYDVKM. CDR3 sequence: CASSSSSRLYEQYF. The DNA of the CDR3 is TGTGCCAGCAGTTCGTCTAGCCGCCTCTACGAGCAGTACTTC.

In its sample, this clonotype was seen a few times. The rearrangement uses TRBV5-1 and TRBJ2-1, with 8 bases identical to TRBD2. CDR3 length: 15 amino acids. Germline CDR1 is SGHRS and CDR2 is YFSETQ. Losses at the gene ends were 0 bases for V and 7 bases for J; bases not matched to a gene: 6. Here the CDR3 DNA reads TGCGCCAGCAGCTTGGCCAGCGGGAGACATAATGAGCAGTTCTTC. Residues: CASSLASGRHNEQFF.

The chain links TRBV20-1 to TRBJ1-3; the D gene is possibly TRBD1 (6 bases). Between the trimmed V and J ends, which lost 3 bases and 4 bases, there was a span of 10 bases. CDR3 length equals 13 residues. Germline loops: CDR1 DFQATT, CDR2 SNEGSKA (reference sequence). CDR3 DNA sequence: TGCAGTGCTAGGCACAGGGAAGGAAACACCATATATTTT. Translated: CSARHREGNTIYF.

This chain connects TRBV2 to TRBJ1-1; D is unclear. V was cut by 7 bases and J by 1 base, with 7 bases left in between. The CDR3 is 12 amino acids. Germline V gene data show CDR1 as SNHLY and CDR2 as FYNNEI. The CDR3 nucleotides are TGTGCCAGCATGAATTGGAACACTGAAGCTTTCTTT. Residues: CASMNWNTEAFF.

This clonotype was counted many times. The chain joins TRBV6-2 or TRBV6-3 to TRBJ2-1; the match to TRBD2 covers 12 bases. The CDR3 is made up of 12 amino acids. Germline CDR1 is MNHEY and CDR2 is SVGEGT. V was clipped by 5 bases and J by 10 bases; unmatched bases: 0. This chain's CDR3 is CASSGLAGEQFF. The CDR3 nucleotides read TGTGCCAGCAGTGGACTAGCGGGAGAGCAGTTCTTC.

This clonotype was detected only once. The CDR3 spells CSARPGQTSNQPQHF. CDR3 bases: TGCAGTGCTAGACCTGGACAAACCAGCAATCAGCCCCAGCATTTT. J is TRBJ1-5 and V is TRBV20-1; TRBD1 might be the D (5 bases). CDR1 and CDR2 from the germline V gene are DFQATT and SNEGSKA (reference sequence). Trimming took 2 bases from V and 1 from J, leaving 12 bases between them. This CDR3 contains 15 residues.

The chain combines TRBV13 with TRBJ2-1; a possible D gene is TRBD1 (6 bases). Trimming stripped 7 bases from V and 10 bases from J, with 14 bases between. CDR1 is PRHDT and CDR2 is FYEKMQ in the germline V gene (reference sequence). This CDR3 spans 12 amino acids. CDR3 loop: CASTRTTGEQFF. The CDR3 DNA reads TGTGCCAGCACTCGTACGACAGGCGAGCAGTTCTTC.

This clonotype appeared a few times. The J gene is TRBJ1-2, the V gene TRBV7-9; D remains ambiguous. The germline CDR1 and CDR2 sequences are SEHNR and FQNEAQ (reference sequence). CDR3 length: 13 amino acids. V was cut by 1 base and J by 7 bases, with 10 bases left in between. Here the CDR3 reads CASSLVDRSGYTF. The CDR3 DNA follows: TGTGCCAGCAGCTTAGTGGACCGCTCTGGCTACACCTTC. The entire variable domain, with the rest obtained from reference TRBV7-9 and TRBJ1-2, is as follows: DTGVSQNPRHKITKRGQNVTFRCDPISEHNRLYWYRQTLGQGPEFLTYFQNEAQLEKSRLLSDRFSAERPKGSFSTLEIQRTEQGDSAMYLCASSLVDRSGYTFGSGTRLTVV.